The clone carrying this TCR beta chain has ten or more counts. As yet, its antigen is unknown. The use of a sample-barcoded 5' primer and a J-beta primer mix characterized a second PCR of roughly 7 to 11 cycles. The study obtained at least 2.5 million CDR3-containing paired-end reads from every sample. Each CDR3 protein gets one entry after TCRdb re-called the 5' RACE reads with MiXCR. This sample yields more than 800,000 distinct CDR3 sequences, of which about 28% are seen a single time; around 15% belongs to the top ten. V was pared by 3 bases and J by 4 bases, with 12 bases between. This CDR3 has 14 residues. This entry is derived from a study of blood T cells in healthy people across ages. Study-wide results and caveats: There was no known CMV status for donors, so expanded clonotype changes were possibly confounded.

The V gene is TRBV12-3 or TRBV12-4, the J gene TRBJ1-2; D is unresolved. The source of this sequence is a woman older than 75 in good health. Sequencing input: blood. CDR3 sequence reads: CASSFTDPIYGYTF. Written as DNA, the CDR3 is TGTGCCAGCAGTTTCACGGATCCGATCTATGGCTACACCTTC.